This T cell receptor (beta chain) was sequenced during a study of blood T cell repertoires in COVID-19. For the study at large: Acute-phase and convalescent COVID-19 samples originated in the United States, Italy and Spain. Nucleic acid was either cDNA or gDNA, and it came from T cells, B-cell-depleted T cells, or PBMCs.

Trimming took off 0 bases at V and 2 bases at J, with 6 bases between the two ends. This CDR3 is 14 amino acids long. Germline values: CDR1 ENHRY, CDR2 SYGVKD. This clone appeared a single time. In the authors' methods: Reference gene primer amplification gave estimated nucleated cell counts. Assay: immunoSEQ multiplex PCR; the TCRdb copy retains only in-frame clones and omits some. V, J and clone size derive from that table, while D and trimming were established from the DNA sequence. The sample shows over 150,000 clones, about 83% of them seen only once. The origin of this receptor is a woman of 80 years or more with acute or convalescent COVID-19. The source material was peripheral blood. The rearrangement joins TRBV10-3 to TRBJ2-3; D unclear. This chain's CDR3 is CAISESVATDTQYF. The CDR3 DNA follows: TGTGCCATCAGTGAGTCTGTAGCCACAGATACGCAGTATTTT.